A few counts support the clone carrying this TCR beta chain. Its specificity is unknown. The sample comes from a study of T cell repertoires in cytomegalovirus infection. Study in general: It can be stated that public TCR beta signatures indicated CMV infection as well as a matching HLA type. Broader study findings: Frequencies of public TCR beta families were cumulated, and this identified carriers of CMV plus the relevant HLA. HLA-C-restricted CMV-specific TCR beta clonotypes prevailed in the ex vivo response.

TCRdb re-derived calls from the reads in MiXCR, one entry per CDR3 protein. The sample holds tens of thousands of distinct CDR3 sequences, 20% to 25% seen once. Germline V CDR1 and CDR2: SGHTA, FQGNSA. The CDR3 runs 13 residues. V lost 1 base, J lost 0 bases, and 2 bases lay in between. The chain employs TRBV7-2 and TRBJ2-3, with unresolved D. This TCR was sampled from a human donor in good health (CMV status not recorded). Some clones in this sample may be carry-over from other donors' samples. Specimen: PBMCs, sequenced either directly or after in vitro stimulation (not recorded which). In nucleotides, the CDR3 is TGTGCCAGCAGCTTAGAAAGCACAGATACGCAGTATTTT. This sequence encodes CASSLESTDTQYF.